The rows below give T cell receptor beta chains drawn from one sample of a study of blood T cell repertoires in COVID-19. Produced via immunoSEQ multiplex PCR; TCRdb's table is partial and in-frame only. The sample contains almost 95,000 clones, about 71% of which appear only once. Sequences were obtained from peripheral blood. These receptors came from a woman aged 60-70 years in a cohort sampled during active or convalescent COVID-19. CDR3s include the opening cysteine and the closing phenylalanine or tryptophan. Each record gives: D gene, V gene, J gene, clone size, CDR3 DNA, CDR3 protein. A D gene is named only where the DNA matches it firmly. The size of a clone is reported for some rows only, either as once, few or many, or as a class for expanded clones.

D: TRBD1
V: TRBV25-1
J: TRBJ2-3
size: NA
DNA: TGTGCCAGCAGTAGTTCCCCGGGACAGGTCCGACACACAGATACGCAGTATTTT
CDR3: CASSSSPGQVRHTDTQYF

D: NA
V: TRBV6-2/TRBV6-3
J: TRBJ1-5
size: NA
DNA: TGTGCCAGCAGTTTCAGGACAGTATCGGGCAATCAGCCCCAGCATTTT
CDR3: CASSFRTVSGNQPQHF

D: NA
V: TRBV9
J: TRBJ1-2
size: NA
DNA: TGTGCCAGCAGCGTAGACAGGGCCGGTATCTATGGCTACACCTTC
CDR3: CASSVDRAGIYGYTF

D: NA
V: TRBV2
J: TRBJ1-3
size: NA
DNA: TGTGCCAGCAGTGTGGGGGGTTCGGGTGGAAACACCATATATTTT
CDR3: CASSVGGSGGNTIYF

D: TRBD2
V: TRBV7-2
J: TRBJ2-5
size: NA
DNA: TGTGCCAGCAGCTATGCGGGGGGGCCATTAGAGACCCAGTACTTC
CDR3: CASSYAGGPLETQYF

D: NA
V: TRBV5-4
J: TRBJ2-3
size: NA
DNA: TGTGCCAGCAGCTCCCCGGGGACAGATACGCAGTATTTT
CDR3: CASSSPGTDTQYF

D: TRBD1
V: TRBV6-5
J: TRBJ2-3
size: NA
DNA: TGTGCCAGCAGTTACCTCTTCCCCTCGACAGGGCTCGATGAGTATTTT
CDR3: CASSYLFPSTGLDEYF

D: TRBD1
V: TRBV3-1/TRBV3-2
J: TRBJ2-2
size: NA
DNA: TGTGCCAGCAGCCAAGTCCGGACAGGGGCCGGGGAGCTGTTTTTT
CDR3: CASSQVRTGAGELFF

D: TRBD1
V: TRBV7-9
J: TRBJ1-4
size: NA
DNA: TGTGCCAGCAGCTTAGGCGGGACAGGGGGTCCTAATGAAAAACTGTTTTTT
CDR3: CASSLGGTGGPNEKLFF

D: NA
V: TRBV3-1/TRBV3-2
J: TRBJ2-7
size: NA
DNA: TGTGCCAGCAGCCGGGGGACATCCTACGAGCAGTACTTC
CDR3: CASSRGTSYEQYF

D: TRBD1
V: TRBV29-1
J: TRBJ1-1
size: few
DNA: TGCAGCGTCCACAGGGGCGAGGTAGCTTTCTTT
CDR3: CSVHRGEVAFF

D: NA
V: TRBV7-9
J: TRBJ1-5
size: NA
DNA: TGTGCCAGCAGCCGTCAGGGATTGCATCAGCCCCAGCATTTT
CDR3: CASSRQGLHQPQHF

D: TRBD1
V: TRBV28
J: TRBJ1-2
size: NA
DNA: TGTGCCAGCATGCCGGGACAGGGGGTCTATGGCTACACCTTC
CDR3: CASMPGQGVYGYTF

D: TRBD1
V: TRBV7-9
J: TRBJ1-4
size: NA
DNA: TGTGCCAGCAGCACTAGGGCGACAGGGCCTAATGAAAAACTGTTTTTT
CDR3: CASSTRATGPNEKLFF

D: NA
V: TRBV7-9
J: TRBJ1-6
size: NA
DNA: TGTGCCAGCAGCTTAGAGTCCGGACAGTACTCACCCCTCCACTTT
CDR3: CASSLESGQYSPLHF

D: NA
V: TRBV10-1
J: TRBJ2-1
size: NA
DNA: TGCGCCAGCAGTGAACTGACACCGTACAATGAGCAGTTCTTC
CDR3: CASSELTPYNEQFF

D: NA
V: TRBV29-1
J: TRBJ2-5
size: NA
DNA: TGCAGCGTTGAAGATCTGGCGGGGTGGGAGACCCAGTACTTC
CDR3: CSVEDLAGWETQYF

D: TRBD2
V: TRBV2
J: TRBJ2-1
size: many
DNA: TGTGCCAGCAGTTTAGCGGGGGATCGCAATGAGCAGTTCTTC
CDR3: CASSLAGDRNEQFF

D: TRBD1
V: TRBV5-4
J: TRBJ1-2
size: once
DNA: TGTGCCAGCAGCTTACGTACTGGACAGGGCAAGGTGCGGGGAGGGTTATTC
CDR3: CASSLRTGQGKVRGGLF

D: NA
V: TRBV18
J: TRBJ1-1
size: once
DNA: TGTGCCAGCTCACCACGCACAGCCAGAGACACTGAAGCTTTCTTT
CDR3: CASSPRTARDTEAFF

D: TRBD1
V: TRBV18
J: TRBJ1-2
size: NA
DNA: TGTGCCAGCTCACTGGGACAGTATGGCTACACCTTC
CDR3: CASSLGQYGYTF

D: NA
V: TRBV5-8
J: TRBJ1-2
size: NA
DNA: TGTGCCAGCAGCTTGAACAGAAACTATGGCTACACCTTC
CDR3: CASSLNRNYGYTF

D: NA
V: TRBV13
J: TRBJ2-7
size: many
DNA: TGTGCCAGCAGCCCTAATCAGCGGGCCGGCTCCTACGAGCAGTACTTC
CDR3: CASSPNQRAGSYEQYF

D: TRBD2
V: TRBV29-1
J: TRBJ2-1
size: NA
DNA: TGCAGCGTTCCCGGACTAGCGGGGGTTCTCTACAATGAGCAGTTCTTC
CDR3: CSVPGLAGVLYNEQFF

D: NA
V: TRBV5-1
J: TRBJ1-1
size: NA
DNA: TGCGCCAGCAGCCTGCAGGAGAACACTGAAGCTTTCTTT
CDR3: CASSLQENTEAFF

D: NA
V: TRBV27
J: TRBJ1-2
size: NA
DNA: TGTGCCAGCAGTACTACACCGAGGAACTATGGCTACACCTTC
CDR3: CASSTTPRNYGYTF

D: NA
V: TRBV5-5
J: TRBJ2-2
size: NA
DNA: TGTGCCAGCAGCTCGATTCCGGGACAACTTAACACCGGGGAGCTGTTTTTT
CDR3: CASSSIPGQLNTGELFF

D: TRBD1
V: TRBV27
J: TRBJ2-5
size: NA
DNA: TGTGCCAGCAGTCACCGGGACAGGGGGGAGACCCAGTACTTC
CDR3: CASSHRDRGETQYF

D: NA
V: TRBV19
J: TRBJ1-5
size: NA
DNA: TGTGCCAGTAGTATATCGGGAAGGACCAATCAGCCCCAGCATTTT
CDR3: CASSISGRTNQPQHF

D: TRBD1
V: TRBV18
J: TRBJ2-7
size: NA
DNA: TGTGCCAGCTCACCCGGACAGGGGGCCTACGAGCAGTACTTC
CDR3: CASSPGQGAYEQYF

D: NA
V: TRBV7-9
J: TRBJ2-5
size: NA
DNA: TGTGCCAGCACGGACTCAGAGTACCAAGAGACCCAGTACTTC
CDR3: CASTDSEYQETQYF

D: TRBD2
V: TRBV11-2
J: TRBJ2-3
size: NA
DNA: TGTGCCAGCAGCTTAGGGGGGAGCGGGGGCGGCACAGATACGCAGTATTTT
CDR3: CASSLGGSGGGTDTQYF

D: TRBD1
V: TRBV4-1
J: TRBJ1-2
size: few
DNA: TGCGCCAGCAGCCCGGGACAGGGATTGTACTATGGCTACACCTTC
CDR3: CASSPGQGLYYGYTF

D: TRBD2
V: TRBV7-3
J: TRBJ2-3
size: NA
DNA: TGTGCCAGCACCCCGAAGGGACTAGTGACAGATACGCAGTATTTT
CDR3: CASTPKGLVTDTQYF

D: NA
V: TRBV18
J: TRBJ1-2
size: NA
DNA: TGTGCCAGCTCCCCTGGACAGAACGATGGCTACACCTTC
CDR3: CASSPGQNDGYTF

D: TRBD1
V: TRBV4-1
J: TRBJ2-1
size: NA
DNA: TGCGCCAGCAGATCCGGACAGGGCGCTGGGAATGAGCAGTTCTTC
CDR3: CASRSGQGAGNEQFF

D: NA
V: TRBV4-2
J: TRBJ1-1
size: NA
DNA: TGTGCCAGCAGCCAAGAACGGGGCACTGAAGCTTTCTTT
CDR3: CASSQERGTEAFF

D: NA
V: TRBV6-5
J: TRBJ1-3
size: NA
DNA: TGTGCCAGCAGGCAGGGCAACTCTGGAAACACCATATATTTT
CDR3: CASRQGNSGNTIYF

D: NA
V: TRBV7-8
J: TRBJ2-1
size: once
DNA: TGTGCCAGCAGCCTACCACCCAGGGTAAAGTCTAATGAGCAGTTCTTC
CDR3: CASSLPPRVKSNEQFF

D: TRBD2
V: TRBV3-1/TRBV3-2
J: TRBJ2-1
size: NA
DNA: TGTGCCAGCAGCCTCCTAGCGGGGGGGCCCCCCTACAATGAGCAGTTCTTC
CDR3: CASSLLAGGPPYNEQFF

D: TRBD1
V: TRBV6-5
J: TRBJ1-1
size: NA
DNA: TGTGCCAGCAGTTACCGCAGGGGGCGATCCACTGAAGCTTTCTTT
CDR3: CASSYRRGRSTEAFF

D: NA
V: TRBV27
J: TRBJ2-6
size: NA
DNA: TGTGCCAGCAGCCCAGGGGCTGGGGCCAACGTCCTGACTTTC
CDR3: CASSPGAGANVLTF

D: NA
V: TRBV18
J: TRBJ1-3
size: NA
DNA: TGTGCCAGCTCACTCCAGGGAGGGTTTGGAAACACCATATATTTT
CDR3: CASSLQGGFGNTIYF

D: TRBD1
V: TRBV5-5
J: TRBJ1-2
size: NA
DNA: TGTGCCAGCAGCCCGGGACAGGGTGGCTATGGCTACACCTTC
CDR3: CASSPGQGGYGYTF

D: NA
V: TRBV25-1
J: TRBJ2-5
size: NA
DNA: TGTGCCAGCAGTGAAGGGGGCCTCGGCGAGACCCAGTACTTC
CDR3: CASSEGGLGETQYF

D: TRBD2
V: TRBV4-1
J: TRBJ2-2
size: NA
DNA: TGCGCCAGCAGCCCGGGGACTAGCGGGTTACTTGTTGGCACCGGGGAGCTGTTTTTT
CDR3: CASSPGTSGLLVGTGELFF